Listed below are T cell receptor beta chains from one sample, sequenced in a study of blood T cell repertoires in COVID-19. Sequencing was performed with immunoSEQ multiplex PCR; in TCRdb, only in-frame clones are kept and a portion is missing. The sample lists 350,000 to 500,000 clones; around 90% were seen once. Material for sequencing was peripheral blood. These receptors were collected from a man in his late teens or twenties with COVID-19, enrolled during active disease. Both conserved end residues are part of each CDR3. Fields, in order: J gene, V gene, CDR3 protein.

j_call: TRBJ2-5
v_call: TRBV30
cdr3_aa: CAWMASGETQYF

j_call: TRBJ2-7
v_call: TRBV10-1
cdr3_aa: CASSESLELAGVAHEQYF

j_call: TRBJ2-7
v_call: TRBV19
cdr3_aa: CASSIVEGYEQYF

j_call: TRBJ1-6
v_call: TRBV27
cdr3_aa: CASSDRGRGSPLHF

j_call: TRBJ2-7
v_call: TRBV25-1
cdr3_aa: CASRRDGTDYEQYF

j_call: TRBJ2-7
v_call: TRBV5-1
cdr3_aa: CASSLMADTVEQYF

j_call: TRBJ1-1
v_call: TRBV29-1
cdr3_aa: CSVEARLNTEAFF

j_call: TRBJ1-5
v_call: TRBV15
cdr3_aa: CATSIPGDSNQPQHF

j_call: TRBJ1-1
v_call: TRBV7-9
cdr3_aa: CASSLVGMGGTEAFF

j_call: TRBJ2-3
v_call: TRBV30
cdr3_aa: CAWGGSPGLLSGF